Listed below are T cell receptor beta chains from one sample, sequenced in a study of blood T cell repertoires in COVID-19. Assay used: immunoSEQ multiplex PCR; TCRdb lists only in-frame clones, some missing. The sample lists 130,000 or so clones; about 72% were seen once. What was sequenced was peripheral blood. The receptors derive from a woman in her sixties or seventies with acute or convalescent COVID-19. Each CDR3 is given with its conserved first and last residue. Fields, in order: J gene, V gene, D gene, clone size, CDR3 protein, CDR3 DNA. A D gene is named only where the DNA matches it firmly. A row's size may be missing; if present it is once, few, many or a size class.

J: TRBJ1-1
V: TRBV2
D: TRBD1
size: .
CDR3: CASRTGLFVTEAFF
DNA: TGTGCCAGCAGGACAGGGTTGTTCGTCACTGAAGCTTTCTTT

J: TRBJ2-3
V: TRBV5-1
D: TRBD1
size: .
CDR3: CASSLDRGSTDTQYF
DNA: TGCGCCAGCAGCTTGGACAGGGGAAGCACAGATACGCAGTATTTT

J: TRBJ2-1
V: TRBV15
D: TRBD2
size: .
CDR3: CATSRDLLAGGNEQFF
DNA: TGTGCCACCAGCAGAGATTTGCTAGCGGGAGGCAATGAGCAGTTCTTC

J: TRBJ2-1
V: TRBV5-1
D: TRBD2
size: .
CDR3: CASRTSGRMTEQFF
DNA: TGCGCCAGCAGGACTAGCGGGAGAATGACTGAGCAGTTCTTC

J: TRBJ1-2
V: TRBV27
D: .
size: few
CDR3: CASSLLGTRSNYGYTF
DNA: TGTGCCAGCAGTTTATTGGGGACAAGGTCTAACTATGGCTACACCTTC

J: TRBJ1-2
V: TRBV29-1
D: TRBD1
size: .
CDR3: CSITGGGGYTF
DNA: TGCAGCATTACAGGGGGCGGTGGCTACACCTTC

J: TRBJ2-3
V: TRBV19
D: TRBD1
size: .
CDR3: CASSSTGTDTDTQYF
DNA: TGTGCCAGTAGTTCGACCGGGACAGACACAGATACGCAGTATTTT

J: TRBJ1-6
V: TRBV12-3/TRBV12-4
D: .
size: .
CDR3: CASRDSNSPLHF
DNA: TGTGCCAGCAGGGACAGTAATTCACCCCTCCACTTT

J: TRBJ2-3
V: TRBV4-2
D: TRBD2
size: .
CDR3: CASSQGGLAEGTDTQYF
DNA: TGTGCCAGCAGCCAGGGAGGACTAGCGGAGGGCACAGATACGCAGTATTTT

J: TRBJ1-1
V: TRBV2
D: .
size: .
CDR3: CASGAPGGSMNTEAFF
DNA: TGTGCCAGCGGGGCGCCTGGGGGGAGCATGAACACTGAAGCTTTCTTT

J: TRBJ2-3
V: TRBV4-2
D: .
size: .
CDR3: CASSQYGTRDTDTQYF
DNA: TGTGCCAGCAGCCAGTACGGGACTCGCGACACAGATACGCAGTATTTT

J: TRBJ2-7
V: TRBV6-1
D: TRBD1
size: .
CDR3: CASSEFGQGAYEQYF
DNA: TGTGCCAGCAGTGAATTTGGACAGGGGGCTTACGAGCAGTACTTC

J: TRBJ1-1
V: TRBV4-2
D: TRBD1
size: .
CDR3: CASSQDDRVTEAFF
DNA: TGTGCCAGCAGCCAAGACGACAGGGTTACTGAAGCTTTCTTT

J: TRBJ2-2
V: TRBV5-1
D: .
size: .
CDR3: CASSPGTTGELFF
DNA: TGCGCCAGCAGTCCAGGTACGACCGGGGAGCTGTTTTTT

J: TRBJ2-2
V: TRBV9
D: TRBD1
size: .
CDR3: CASSAGTGRELFF
DNA: TGTGCCAGCAGCGCCGGGACAGGTCGGGAGCTGTTTTTT

J: TRBJ1-6
V: TRBV19
D: .
size: few
CDR3: CASSYSSLSYNSPLHF
DNA: TGTGCCAGTAGCTACAGCAGCCTCTCCTATAATTCACCCCTCCACTTT

J: TRBJ1-1
V: TRBV30
D: TRBD1
size: .
CDR3: CAWRVRGETEAFF
DNA: TGTGCCTGGAGGGTCAGGGGGGAGACTGAAGCTTTCTTT

J: TRBJ2-6
V: TRBV18
D: .
size: .
CDR3: CASSRAPGQGFLGTGANVLTF
DNA: TGTGCCAGCTCACGGGCCCCGGGACAAGGGTTTCTAGGGACTGGGGCCAACGTCCTGACTTTC

J: TRBJ2-7
V: TRBV6-2/TRBV6-3
D: .
size: .
CDR3: CASSSGSPSYEQYF
DNA: TGTGCCAGCAGTTCGGGGAGCCCATCCTACGAGCAGTACTTC

J: TRBJ1-6
V: TRBV7-2
D: .
size: .
CDR3: CASSPGGGNSYNSPLHF
DNA: TGTGCCAGCAGCCCCGGGGGGGGCAACTCCTATAATTCACCCCTCCACTTT

J: TRBJ1-5
V: TRBV7-2
D: .
size: .
CDR3: CASSLTGRVNQPQHF
DNA: TGTGCCAGCAGCCTCACGGGGAGGGTTAATCAGCCCCAGCATTTT

J: TRBJ1-1
V: TRBV19
D: TRBD1
size: .
CDR3: CASSDRVATEAFF
DNA: TGTGCCAGTAGTGACAGGGTGGCCACTGAAGCTTTCTTT

J: TRBJ2-7
V: TRBV2
D: .
size: .
CDR3: CASSEASAYEQYF
DNA: TGTGCCAGCAGTGAAGCTTCTGCCTACGAGCAGTACTTC

J: TRBJ1-2
V: TRBV4-3
D: TRBD1
size: .
CDR3: CASSQDRGTAGYTF
DNA: TGCGCCAGCAGCCAAGATAGGGGGACAGCTGGCTACACCTTC

J: TRBJ2-2
V: TRBV15
D: TRBD1
size: .
CDR3: CATSKGAGTGYAGELFF
DNA: TGTGCCACCAGTAAAGGGGCCGGGACAGGGTATGCCGGGGAGCTGTTTTTT

J: TRBJ2-7
V: TRBV5-6
D: .
size: .
CDR3: CASSLGLYEQYF
DNA: TGTGCCAGCAGCTTGGGGCTGTACGAGCAGTACTTC

J: TRBJ1-3
V: TRBV19
D: .
size: .
CDR3: CASSIRDNFGNTIYF
DNA: TGTGCCAGTAGTATAAGAGACAACTTTGGAAACACCATATATTTT

J: TRBJ2-7
V: TRBV7-9
D: TRBD2
size: .
CDR3: CASSLASGAYEQYF
DNA: TGTGCCAGCAGCTTAGCTAGCGGGGCCTACGAGCAGTACTTC

J: TRBJ2-7
V: TRBV5-1
D: TRBD1
size: .
CDR3: CASSPEPQGPSYEQYF
DNA: TGCGCCAGCAGCCCCGAACCACAGGGGCCCTCCTACGAGCAGTACTTC

J: TRBJ1-2
V: TRBV5-1
D: TRBD1
size: .
CDR3: CASSPGQGAGYTF
DNA: TGCGCCAGCAGCCCAGGACAGGGGGCTGGCTACACCTTC

J: TRBJ2-1
V: TRBV30
D: TRBD1
size: .
CDR3: CAWSGDRGYNEQFF
DNA: TGTGCCTGGAGTGGAGACAGGGGCTACAATGAGCAGTTCTTC

J: TRBJ2-7
V: TRBV15
D: TRBD2
size: .
CDR3: CATRKLAGGSYEQYF
DNA: TGTGCCACCAGAAAGCTAGCGGGAGGATCTTACGAGCAGTACTTC

J: TRBJ2-1
V: TRBV3-1/TRBV3-2
D: TRBD2
size: .
CDR3: CASTLAGGPYNEQFF
DNA: TGTGCCAGCACGTTGGCGGGAGGGCCCTACAATGAGCAGTTCTTC